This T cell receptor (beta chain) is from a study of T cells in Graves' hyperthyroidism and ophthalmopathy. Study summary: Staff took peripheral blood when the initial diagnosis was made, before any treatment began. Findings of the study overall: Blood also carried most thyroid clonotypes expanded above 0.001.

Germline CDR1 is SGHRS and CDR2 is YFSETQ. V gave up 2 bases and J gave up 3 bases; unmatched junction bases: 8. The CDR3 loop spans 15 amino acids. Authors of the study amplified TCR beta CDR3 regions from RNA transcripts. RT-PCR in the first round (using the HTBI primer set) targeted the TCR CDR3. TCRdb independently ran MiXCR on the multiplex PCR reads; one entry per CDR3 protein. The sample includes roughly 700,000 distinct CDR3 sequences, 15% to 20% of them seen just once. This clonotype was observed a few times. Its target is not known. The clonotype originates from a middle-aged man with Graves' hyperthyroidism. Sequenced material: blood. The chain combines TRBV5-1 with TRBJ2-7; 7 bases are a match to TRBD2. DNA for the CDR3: TGCGCCAGCAGCTTCTCGGGGGGAGTTGACTACGAGCAGTACTTC. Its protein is CASSFSGGVDYEQYF. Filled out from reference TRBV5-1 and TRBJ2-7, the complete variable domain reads KAGVTQTPRYLIKTRGQQVTLSCSPISGHRSVSWYQQTPGQGLQFLFEYFSETQRNKGNFPGRFSGRQFSNSRSEMNVSTLELGDSALYLCASSFSGGVDYEQYFGPGTRLTVT.